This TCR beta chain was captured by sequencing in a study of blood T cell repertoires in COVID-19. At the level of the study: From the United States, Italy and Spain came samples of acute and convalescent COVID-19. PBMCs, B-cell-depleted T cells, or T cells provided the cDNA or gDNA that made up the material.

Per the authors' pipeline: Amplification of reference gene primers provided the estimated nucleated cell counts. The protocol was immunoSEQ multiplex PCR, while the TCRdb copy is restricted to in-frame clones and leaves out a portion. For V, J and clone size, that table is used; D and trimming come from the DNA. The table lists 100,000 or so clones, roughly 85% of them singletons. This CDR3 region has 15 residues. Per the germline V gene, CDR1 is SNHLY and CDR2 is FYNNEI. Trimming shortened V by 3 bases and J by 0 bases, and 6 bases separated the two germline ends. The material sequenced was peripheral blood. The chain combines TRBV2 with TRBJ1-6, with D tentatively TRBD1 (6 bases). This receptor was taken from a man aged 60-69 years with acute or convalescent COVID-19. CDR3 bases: TGTGCCAGCAGTGAGGACAGCTCCTATAATTCACCCCTCCACTTT. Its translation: CASSEDSSYNSPLHF.